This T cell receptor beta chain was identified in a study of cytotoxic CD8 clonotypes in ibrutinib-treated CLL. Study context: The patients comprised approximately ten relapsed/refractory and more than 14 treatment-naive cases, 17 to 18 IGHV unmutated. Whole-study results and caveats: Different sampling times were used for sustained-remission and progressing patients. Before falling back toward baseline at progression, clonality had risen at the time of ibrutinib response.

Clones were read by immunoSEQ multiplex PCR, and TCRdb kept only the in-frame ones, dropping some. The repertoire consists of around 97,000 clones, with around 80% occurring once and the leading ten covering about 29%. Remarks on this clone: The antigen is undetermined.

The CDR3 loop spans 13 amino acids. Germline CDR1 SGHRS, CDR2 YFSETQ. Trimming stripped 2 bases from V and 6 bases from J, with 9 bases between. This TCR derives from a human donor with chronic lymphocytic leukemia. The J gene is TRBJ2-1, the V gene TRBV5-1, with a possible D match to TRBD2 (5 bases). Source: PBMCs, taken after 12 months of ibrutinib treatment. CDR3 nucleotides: TGCGCCAGCAGCTTTATGGCGGGCAATGAGCAGTTCTTC. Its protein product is CASSFMAGNEQFF. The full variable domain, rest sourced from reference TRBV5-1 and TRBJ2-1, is KAGVTQTPRYLIKTRGQQVTLSCSPISGHRSVSWYQQTPGQGLQFLFEYFSETQRNKGNFPGRFSGRQFSNSRSEMNVSTLELGDSALYLCASSFMAGNEQFFGPGTRLTVL.